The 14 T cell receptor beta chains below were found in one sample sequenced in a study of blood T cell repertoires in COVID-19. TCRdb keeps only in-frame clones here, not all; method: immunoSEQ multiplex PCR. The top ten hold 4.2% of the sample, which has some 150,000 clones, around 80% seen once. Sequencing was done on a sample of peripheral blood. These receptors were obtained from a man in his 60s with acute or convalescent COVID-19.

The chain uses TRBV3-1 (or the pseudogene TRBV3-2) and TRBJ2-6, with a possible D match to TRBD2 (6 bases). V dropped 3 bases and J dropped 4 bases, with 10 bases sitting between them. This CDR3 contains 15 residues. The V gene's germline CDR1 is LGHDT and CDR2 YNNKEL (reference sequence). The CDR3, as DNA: TGTGCCAGCAGCCACGTAGCGGTCGGGGCCAACGTCCTGACTTTC. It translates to CASSHVAVGANVLTF.

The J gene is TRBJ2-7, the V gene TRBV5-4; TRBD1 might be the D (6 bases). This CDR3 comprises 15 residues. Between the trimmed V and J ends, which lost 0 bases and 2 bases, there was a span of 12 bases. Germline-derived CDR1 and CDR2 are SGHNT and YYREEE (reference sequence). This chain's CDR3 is CASSLDTQGTYEQYF. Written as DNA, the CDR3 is TGTGCCAGCAGCTTGGATACCCAGGGGACCTACGAGCAGTACTTC.

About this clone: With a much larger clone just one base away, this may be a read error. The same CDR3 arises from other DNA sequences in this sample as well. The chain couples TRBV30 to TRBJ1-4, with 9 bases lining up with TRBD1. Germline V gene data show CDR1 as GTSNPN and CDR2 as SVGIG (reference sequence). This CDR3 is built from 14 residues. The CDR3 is CAWMRGTGNEKLFF. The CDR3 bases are TGTGCCTGGATGCGGGGGACAGGGAATGAAAAGCTGTTTTTT.

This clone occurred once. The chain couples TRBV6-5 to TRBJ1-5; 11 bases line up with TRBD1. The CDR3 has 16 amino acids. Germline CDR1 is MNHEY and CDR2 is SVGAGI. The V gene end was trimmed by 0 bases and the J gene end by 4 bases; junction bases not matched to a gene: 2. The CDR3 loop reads CASSYSGTGGNQPQHF. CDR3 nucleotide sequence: TGTGCCAGCAGTTACTCAGGGACAGGGGGGAATCAGCCCCAGCATTTT.

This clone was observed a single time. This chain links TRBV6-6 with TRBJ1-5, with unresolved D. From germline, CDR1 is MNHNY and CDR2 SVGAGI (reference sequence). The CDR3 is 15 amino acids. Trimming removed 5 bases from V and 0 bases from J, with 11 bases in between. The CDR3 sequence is CASSKGGYSNQPQHF. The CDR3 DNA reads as TGTGCCAGCAGTAAAGGAGGGTATAGCAATCAGCCCCAGCATTTT.

Written as DNA, the CDR3 is TGTGCAAGTCGCTCCCCTGAGGGGGACAGGGGGCCTAATCAGCCCCAGCATTTT. Its translation: CASRSPEGDRGPNQPQHF. The chain combines TRBV12-2 with TRBJ1-5; TRBD1 is the table's D call, not checked against the DNA. TRBV12-2 represents a pseudogene. There are 18 residues in the CDR3.

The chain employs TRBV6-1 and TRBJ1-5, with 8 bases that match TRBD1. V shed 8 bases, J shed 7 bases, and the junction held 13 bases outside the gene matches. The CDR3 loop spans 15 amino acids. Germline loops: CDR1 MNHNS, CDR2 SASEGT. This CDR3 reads CASLSGQGSKQPQHF. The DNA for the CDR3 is TGTGCCAGCCTATCCGGACAGGGTTCAAAACAGCCCCAGCATTTT.

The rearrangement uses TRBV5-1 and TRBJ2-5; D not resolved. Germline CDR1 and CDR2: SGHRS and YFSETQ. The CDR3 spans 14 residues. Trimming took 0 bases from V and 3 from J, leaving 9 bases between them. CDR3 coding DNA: TGCGCCAGCAGCTTGGGAGGCAGTGAAGAGACCCAGTACTTC. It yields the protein CASSLGGSEETQYF.

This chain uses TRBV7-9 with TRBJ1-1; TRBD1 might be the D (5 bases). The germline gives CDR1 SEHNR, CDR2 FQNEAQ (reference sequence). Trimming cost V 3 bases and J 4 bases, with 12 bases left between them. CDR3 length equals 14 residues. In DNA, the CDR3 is TGTGCCAGCAGCTTGTATCAGGGAGGCACTGAAGCTTTCTTT. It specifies CASSLYQGGTEAFF.

The CDR3 is CASSQGLRAYEQYF. For the CDR3, the DNA is TGTGCCAGCAGCCAGGGTCTCAGAGCCTACGAGCAGTACTTC. The chain joins TRBV7-2 to TRBJ2-7; possible D gene TRBD1, 5 bases. The V gene lost 5 bases and the J gene lost 2 bases, with 13 bases spanning the gap. CDR3 length: 14 amino acids. Germline V gives CDR1 SGHTA, CDR2 FQGNSA.

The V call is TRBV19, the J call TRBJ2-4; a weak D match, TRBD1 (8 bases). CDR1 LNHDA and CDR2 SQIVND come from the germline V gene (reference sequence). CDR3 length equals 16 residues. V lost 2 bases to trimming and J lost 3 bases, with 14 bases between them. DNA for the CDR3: TGTGCCAGTAGTATACAACAGGGGGGGAGCAAAAACATTCAGTACTTC. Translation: CASSIQQGGSKNIQYF.

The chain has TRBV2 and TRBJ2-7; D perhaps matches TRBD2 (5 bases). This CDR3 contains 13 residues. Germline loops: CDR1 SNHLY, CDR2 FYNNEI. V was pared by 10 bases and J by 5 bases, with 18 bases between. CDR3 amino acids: CATYKVGEDEQYF. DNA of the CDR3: TGTGCCACCTATAAAGTGGGAGAGGACGAGCAGTACTTC. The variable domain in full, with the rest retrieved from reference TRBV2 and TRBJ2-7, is EPEVTQTPSHQVTQMGQEVILRCVPISNHLYFYWYRQILGQKVEFLVSFYNNEISEKSEIFDDQFSVERPDGSNFTLKIRSTKLEDSAMYFCATYKVGEDEQYFGPGTRLTVT.

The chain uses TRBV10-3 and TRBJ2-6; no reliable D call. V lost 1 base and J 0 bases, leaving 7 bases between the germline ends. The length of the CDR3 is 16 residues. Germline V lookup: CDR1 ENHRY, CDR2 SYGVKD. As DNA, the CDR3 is TGTGCCATCAGTGAGTACAGCAGCTCTGGGGCCAACGTCCTGACTTTC. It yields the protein CAISEYSSSGANVLTF.

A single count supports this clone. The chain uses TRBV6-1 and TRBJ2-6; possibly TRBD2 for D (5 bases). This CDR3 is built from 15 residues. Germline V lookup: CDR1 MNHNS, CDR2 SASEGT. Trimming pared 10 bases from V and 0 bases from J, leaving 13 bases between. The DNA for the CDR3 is TGTGCCACCAGCCTAGAGGGCTCTGGGGCCAACGTCCTGACTTTC. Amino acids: CATSLEGSGANVLTF.